This entry concerns a single T cell receptor (beta chain). The repertoire was sequenced with immunoSEQ multiplex PCR; TCRdb's copy has only in-frame clones and lacks some. The repertoire holds 220,000 or so clones, 82% seen once, with roughly 3.5% in the top ten. The CDR3 spans 14 residues. In germline, CDR1 is KGHDR, CDR2 SFDVKD. V was clipped by 9 bases and J by 7 bases, with 17 bases between them. This sample was taken from a study of blood T cell repertoires in COVID-19. For the study at large: Collection of acute and convalescent COVID-19 samples took place in the United States, Italy and Spain. In each case, the material was cDNA or gDNA derived from T cells, B-cell-depleted T cells, or PBMCs.

The chain employs TRBV24-1 and TRBJ1-4, with a possible D match to TRBD1 (5 bases). The sample comprised PBMCs or T cells enriched from blood (not recorded which). The source is a woman in her sixties who had recovered from COVID-19. CDR3: CATPRVRPTEKLFF. The CDR3 DNA reads as TGTGCCACCCCCAGGGTACGCCCTACTGAAAAACTGTTTTTT.